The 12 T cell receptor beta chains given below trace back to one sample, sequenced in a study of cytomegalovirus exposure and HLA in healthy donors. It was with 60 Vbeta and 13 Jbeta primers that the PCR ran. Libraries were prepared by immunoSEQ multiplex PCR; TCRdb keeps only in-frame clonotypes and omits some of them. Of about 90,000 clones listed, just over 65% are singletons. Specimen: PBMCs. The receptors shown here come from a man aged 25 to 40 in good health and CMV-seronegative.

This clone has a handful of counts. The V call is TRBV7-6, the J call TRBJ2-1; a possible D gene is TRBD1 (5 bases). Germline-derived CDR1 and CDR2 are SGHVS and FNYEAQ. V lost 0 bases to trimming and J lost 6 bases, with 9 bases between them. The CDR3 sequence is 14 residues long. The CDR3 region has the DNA TGTGCCAGCAGCTTAGCGGGGCCATCCAATGAGCAGTTCTTC. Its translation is CASSLAGPSNEQFF. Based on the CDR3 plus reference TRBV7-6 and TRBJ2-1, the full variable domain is GAGVSQSPRYKVTKRGQDVALRCDPISGHVSLYWYRQALGQGPEFLTYFNYEAQQDKSGLPNDRFSAERPEGSISTLTIQRTEQRDSAMYRCASSLAGPSNEQFFGPGTRLTVL.

The CDR3 region has the DNA TGTGCCAGCAGTTGGAGGGGACTAGCGGGAGATTTTTACAATGAGCAGTTCTTC. It encodes CASSWRGLAGDFYNEQFF. V is TRBV28 and J is TRBJ2-1, with TRBD2 matching 14 bases. V dropped 4 bases and J dropped 4; count of bases not matched to a gene: 9. The germline gives CDR1 MDHEN, CDR2 SYDVKM. CDR3 size: 18 residues.

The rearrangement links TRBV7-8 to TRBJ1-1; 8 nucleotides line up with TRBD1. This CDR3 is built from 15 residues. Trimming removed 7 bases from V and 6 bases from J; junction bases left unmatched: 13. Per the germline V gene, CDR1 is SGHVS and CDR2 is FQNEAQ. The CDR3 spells CASNAQGASSSEAFF. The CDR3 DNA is TGTGCCAGCAACGCTCAGGGGGCGAGCTCATCTGAAGCTTTCTTT.

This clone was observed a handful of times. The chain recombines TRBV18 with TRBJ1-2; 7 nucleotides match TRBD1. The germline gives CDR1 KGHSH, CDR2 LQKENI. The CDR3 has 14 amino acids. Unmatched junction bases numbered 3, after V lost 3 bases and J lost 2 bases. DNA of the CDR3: TGTGCCAGCTCACCGGGACAGCAGAACTATGGCTACACCTTC. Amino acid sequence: CASSPGQQNYGYTF.

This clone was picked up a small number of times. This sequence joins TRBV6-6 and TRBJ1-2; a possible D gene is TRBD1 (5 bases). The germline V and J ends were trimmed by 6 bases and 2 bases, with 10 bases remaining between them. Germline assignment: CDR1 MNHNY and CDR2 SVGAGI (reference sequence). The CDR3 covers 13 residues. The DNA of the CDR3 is TGTGCCAGCAGACGCGACAGAAACTATGGCTACACCTTC. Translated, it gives CASRRDRNYGYTF.

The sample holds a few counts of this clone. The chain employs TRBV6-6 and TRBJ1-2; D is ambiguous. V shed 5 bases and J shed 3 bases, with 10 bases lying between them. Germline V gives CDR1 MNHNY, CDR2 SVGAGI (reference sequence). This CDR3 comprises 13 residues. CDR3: CASSTRVDYGYTF. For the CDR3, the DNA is TGTGCCAGCAGTACCCGGGTCGACTATGGCTACACCTTC.

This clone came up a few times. The CDR3 nucleotides read TGTGCCATCAGTGAAGGGACAGGGATGACTGAAGCTTTCTTT. It specifies CAISEGTGMTEAFF. The chain couples TRBV10-3 to TRBJ1-1, with 9 bases lining up with TRBD1. Germline V CDR1 and CDR2: ENHRY, SYGVKD. Losses at the gene ends were 3 bases for V and 5 bases for J; bases not matched to a gene: 4. CDR3 length: 14 amino acids.

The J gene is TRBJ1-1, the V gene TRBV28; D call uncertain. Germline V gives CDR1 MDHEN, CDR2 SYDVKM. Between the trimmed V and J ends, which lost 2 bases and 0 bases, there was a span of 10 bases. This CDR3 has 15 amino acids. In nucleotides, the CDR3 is TGTGCCAGCAGTTTAGCAGGCCTAATGAACACTGAAGCTTTCTTT. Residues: CASSLAGLMNTEAFF.

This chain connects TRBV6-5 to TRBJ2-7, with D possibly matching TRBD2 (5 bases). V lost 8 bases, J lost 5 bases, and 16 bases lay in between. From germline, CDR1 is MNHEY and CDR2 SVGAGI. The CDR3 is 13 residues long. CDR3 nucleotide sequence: TGTGCCAGCGGGGTCCCGGGGATCGACGAGCAGTACTTC. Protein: CASGVPGIDEQYF.

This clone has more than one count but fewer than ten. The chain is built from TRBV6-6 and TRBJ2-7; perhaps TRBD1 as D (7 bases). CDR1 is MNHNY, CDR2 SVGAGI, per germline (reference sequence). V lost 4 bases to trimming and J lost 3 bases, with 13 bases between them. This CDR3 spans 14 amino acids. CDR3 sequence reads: CASSSRDRYYEQYF. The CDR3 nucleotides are TGTGCCAGCAGTTCGCGGGACAGATACTACGAGCAGTACTTC.

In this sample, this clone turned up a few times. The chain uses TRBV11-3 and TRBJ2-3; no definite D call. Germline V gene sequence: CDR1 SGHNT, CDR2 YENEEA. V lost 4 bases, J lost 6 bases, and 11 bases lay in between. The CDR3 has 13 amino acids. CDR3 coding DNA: TGTGCCAGCAGCTCCCTACCCTCCGATACGCAGTATTTT. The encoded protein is CASSSLPSDTQYF. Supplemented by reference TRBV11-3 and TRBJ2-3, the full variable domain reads EAGVVQSPRYKIIEKKQPVAFWCNPISGHNTLYWYLQNLGQGPELLIRYENEEAVDDSQLPKDRFSAERLKGVDSTLKIQPAELGDSAVYLCASSSLPSDTQYFGPGTRLTVL.

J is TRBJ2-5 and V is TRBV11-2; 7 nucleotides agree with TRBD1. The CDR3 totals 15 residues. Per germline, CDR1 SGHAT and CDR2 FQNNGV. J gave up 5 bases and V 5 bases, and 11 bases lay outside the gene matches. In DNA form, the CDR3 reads TGTGCCAGCAGCCAGCTCGACAGGGCGGTCGAGACCCAGTACTTC. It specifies CASSQLDRAVETQYF.